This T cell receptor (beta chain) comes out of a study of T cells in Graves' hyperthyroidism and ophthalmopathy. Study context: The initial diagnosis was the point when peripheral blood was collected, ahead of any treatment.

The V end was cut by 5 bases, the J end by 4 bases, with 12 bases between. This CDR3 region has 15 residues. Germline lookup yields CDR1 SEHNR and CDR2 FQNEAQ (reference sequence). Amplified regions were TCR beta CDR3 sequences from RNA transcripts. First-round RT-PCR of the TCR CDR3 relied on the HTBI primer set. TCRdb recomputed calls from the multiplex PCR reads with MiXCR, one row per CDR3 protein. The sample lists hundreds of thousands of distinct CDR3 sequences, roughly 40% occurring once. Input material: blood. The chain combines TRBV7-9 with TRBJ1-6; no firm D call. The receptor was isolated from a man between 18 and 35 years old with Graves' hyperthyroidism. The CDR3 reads CASSGVGHYNSPLHF. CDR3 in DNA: TGTGCCAGCAGCGGAGTCGGGCATTATAATTCACCCCTCCACTTT.